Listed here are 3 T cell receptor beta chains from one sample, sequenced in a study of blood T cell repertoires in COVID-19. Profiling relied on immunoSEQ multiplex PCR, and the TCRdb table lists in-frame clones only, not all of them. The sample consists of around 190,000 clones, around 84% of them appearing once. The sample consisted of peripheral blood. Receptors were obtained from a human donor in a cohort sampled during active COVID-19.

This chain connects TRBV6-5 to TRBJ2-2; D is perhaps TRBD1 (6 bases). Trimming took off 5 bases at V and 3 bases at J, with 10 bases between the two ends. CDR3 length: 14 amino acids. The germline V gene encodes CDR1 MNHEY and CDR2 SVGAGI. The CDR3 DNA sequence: TGTGCCAGCAGTCCCGGACAGTACACCGGGGAGCTGTTTTTT. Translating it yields CASSPGQYTGELFF.

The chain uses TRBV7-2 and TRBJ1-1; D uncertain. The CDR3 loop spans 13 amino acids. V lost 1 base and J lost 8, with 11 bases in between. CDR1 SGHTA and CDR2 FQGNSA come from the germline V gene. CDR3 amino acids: CASSLVGVPEAFF. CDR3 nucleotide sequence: TGTGCCAGCAGCTTAGTCGGAGTCCCCGAAGCTTTCTTT.

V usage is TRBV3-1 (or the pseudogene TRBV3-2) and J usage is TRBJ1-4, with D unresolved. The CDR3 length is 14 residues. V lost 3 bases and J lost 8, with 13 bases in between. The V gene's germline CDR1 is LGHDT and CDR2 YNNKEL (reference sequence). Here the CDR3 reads CASSQRELPEKLFF. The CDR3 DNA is TGTGCCAGCAGCCAGAGAGAACTCCCAGAAAAACTGTTTTTT.